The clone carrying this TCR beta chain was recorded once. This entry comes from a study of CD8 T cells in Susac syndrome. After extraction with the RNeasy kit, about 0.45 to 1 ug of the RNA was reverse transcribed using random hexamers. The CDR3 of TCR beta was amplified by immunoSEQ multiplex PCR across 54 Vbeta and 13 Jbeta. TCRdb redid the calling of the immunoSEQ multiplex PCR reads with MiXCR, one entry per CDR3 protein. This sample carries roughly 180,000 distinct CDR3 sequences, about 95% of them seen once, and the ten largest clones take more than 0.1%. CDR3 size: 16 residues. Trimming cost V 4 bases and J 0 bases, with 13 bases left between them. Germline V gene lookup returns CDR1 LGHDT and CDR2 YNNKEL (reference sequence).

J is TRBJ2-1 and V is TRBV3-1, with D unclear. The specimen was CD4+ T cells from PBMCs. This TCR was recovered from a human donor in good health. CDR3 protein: CASSLSKASSYNEQFF. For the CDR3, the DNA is TGTGCCAGCAGCCTATCCAAGGCGAGCTCCTACAATGAGCAGTTCTTC.